This T cell receptor beta chain was documented in a study of blood T cell repertoires in COVID-19. About the research overall: Sites across the United States, Italy and Spain contributed samples from acute and convalescent COVID-19.

Repertoires were generated with immunoSEQ multiplex PCR, while TCRdb's copy carries only in-frame clones and drops some. The repertoire holds 190,000 or so clones, with about 82% as singletons. The sequence derives from a woman between 25 and 40 years old who had recovered from COVID-19. The sequenced material came from PBMCs or T cells enriched from blood (not recorded which).

The CDR3 coding sequence is TGTGCCAGCATTAAGGGGGAACACTTTGAAGCTTTCTTT. Translated, it gives CASIKGEHFEAFF. J is TRBJ1-1 and V is TRBV12-3 or TRBV12-4; D may be TRBD1 (6 bases). V was trimmed by 7 bases and J by 7 bases, leaving 16 bases between them. CDR3 size: 13 residues.